One sample yielded the 12 T cell receptor beta chains listed below, sequenced in a study of blood T cell repertoires in COVID-19 (dated by TCRdb to the early 2020s). Receptors were amplified or captured by the immunoSEQ multiplex PCR assay. The table was pulled from immuneACCESS by TCRdb, which kept in-frame rearrangements only. Such tables lose some clones; where checked, under half of the loss comes from unresolved V genes, and the rest has no known cause. The sample data list about 280,000 clones, and about nine tenths of these were observed just once. The ten largest clones add up to 4.1% of the sample. Sequenced material: PBMCs or T cells enriched from blood (not recorded which). The receptor set was obtained from a woman in her twenties or thirties with acute COVID-19.

V is TRBV4-3 and J is TRBJ2-3; TRBD2 might be the D (6 bases). The CDR3 extends over 16 amino acids. Germline loops: CDR1 LGHNA, CDR2 YSLEER. The V end was cut by 2 bases, the J end by 0 bases, with 12 bases between. CDR3 sequence reads: CASSQLSGPSTDTQYF. In nucleotides, the CDR3 is TGCGCCAGCAGCCAACTAAGCGGGCCGAGCACAGATACGCAGTATTTT.

The chain has TRBV27 and TRBJ2-1; D is possibly TRBD2 (6 bases). Trimming pared 5 bases from V and 5 bases from J, leaving 13 bases between. CDR3 length equals 14 residues. Germline CDR1 reads MNHEY; CDR2 reads SMNVEV (reference sequence). The CDR3 DNA sequence: TGTGCCAGCAGTCTACCGGGACTTAACAATGAGCAGTTCTTC. Its translation is CASSLPGLNNEQFF.

On this clone itself: One junction end does not reproduce the germline sequence, and a read error may be involved. The chain links TRBV7-7 to TRBJ2-1; D unresolved. Germline V CDR1 and CDR2: SSHAT, FNYEAQ (reference sequence). The CDR3 totals 14 residues. As DNA, the CDR3 is TGTGCTAGCAGCTTAGCCCCCGTCGGCAATGAGCAGTTCTTC. Translating gives CASSLAPVGNEQFF. Filled out from reference TRBV7-7 and TRBJ2-1, the complete variable domain reads GAGVSQSPRYKVTKRGQDVTLRCDPISSHATLYWYQQALGQGPEFLTYFNYEAQPDKSGLPSDRFSAERPEGSISTLTIQRTEQRDSAMYRCASSLAPVGNEQFFGPGTRLTVL.

The chain links TRBV28 to TRBJ1-2, with D unclear. CDR1 MDHEN and CDR2 SYDVKM come from the germline V gene. Deletions cut 5 bases from V and 4 bases from J, with 17 bases between. This CDR3 comprises 15 residues. The CDR3 spells CASSPPAGLGYGYTF. CDR3 sequence (DNA): TGTGCCAGCAGTCCCCCCGCCGGCCTAGGCTATGGCTACACCTTC.

The chain recombines TRBV25-1 with TRBJ2-3; 9 bases are shared with TRBD1. CDR1 is MGHDK and CDR2 is SYGVNS in the germline V gene. The CDR3 sequence is 17 residues long. V was pared by 3 bases and J by 0 bases, with 7 bases of the junction left unmatched. The CDR3 spells CASSDLPGTGSTDTQYF. Here the CDR3 DNA reads TGTGCCAGCAGTGACCTCCCAGGGACAGGGAGCACAGATACGCAGTATTTT.

V gene TRBV28 combines with J gene TRBJ2-3; maybe TRBD1 (6 bases). Germline V gene lookup returns CDR1 MDHEN and CDR2 SYDVKM. Trimming left V 6 bases short and J 6 bases short, with 16 bases between. The CDR3 is 14 residues long. This CDR3 reads CASSKQGQGDTQYF. In DNA form, the CDR3 reads TGTGCCAGCAGCAAACAGGGCCAGGGGGATACGCAGTATTTT.

The chain recombines TRBV11-3 with TRBJ1-2, with D uncertain. This CDR3 region has 13 residues. In germline, CDR1 is SGHNT, CDR2 YENEEA. The V end lost 1 base, the J end lost 5 bases, and 8 bases lay between the germline ends. DNA for the CDR3: TGTGCCAGCAGCTTAGGTGGAGGGTATGGCTACACCTTC. Its translation is CASSLGGGYGYTF.

The chain combines TRBV19 with TRBJ1-1; D uncertain. The CDR3 is 13 residues long. V lost 6 bases and J 0 bases, leaving 8 bases between the germline ends. The germline V gene has CDR1 LNHDA and CDR2 SQIVND (reference sequence). The CDR3: CASRLEVNTEAFF. The DNA of the CDR3 is TGTGCCAGTAGGCTAGAGGTGAACACTGAAGCTTTCTTT. The full variable domain, its missing parts supplied by reference TRBV19 and TRBJ1-1, is DGGITQSPKYLFRKEGQNVTLSCEQNLNHDAMYWYRQDPGQGLRLIYYSQIVNDFQKGDIAEGYSVSREKKESFPLTVTSAQKNPTAFYLCASRLEVNTEAFFGQGTRLTVV.

The genes are TRBV29-1 and TRBJ1-3; 7 nucleotides agree with TRBD1. CDR3 size: 12 residues. The germline V gene has CDR1 SQVTM and CDR2 ANQGSEA. The junction had 2 bases not matched to a gene; V was cut back by 7 bases and J by 2 bases. CDR3 nucleotide sequence: TGCAGCGCTCAGGGGGCTGGAAACACCATATATTTT. Its protein is CSAQGAGNTIYF.

J is TRBJ2-7 and V is TRBV28; no clear D gene. The V end was cut by 0 bases, the J end by 0 bases, with 6 bases between. This CDR3 is built from 14 residues. CDR1 is MDHEN and CDR2 is SYDVKM in the germline V gene. The CDR3 bases are TGTGCCAGCAGTTTATGGACATCCTCCTACGAGCAGTACTTC. Its protein is CASSLWTSSYEQYF. Looking up the rest from reference TRBV28 and TRBJ2-7 gives the full variable domain: DVKVTQSSRYLVKRTGEKVFLECVQDMDHENMFWYRQDPGLGLRLIYFSYDVKMKEKGDIPEGYSVSREKKERFSLILESASTNQTSMYLCASSLWTSSYEQYFGPGTRLTVT.

The chain uses TRBV5-1 and TRBJ2-7, with 8 bases fitting TRBD2. CDR1 SGHRS and CDR2 YFSETQ come from the germline V gene. The CDR3 runs 17 residues. Trimming took 2 bases from V and 5 from J; bases not matched to a gene: 15. This CDR3 reads CASSLLTRREALHEQYF. CDR3 coding DNA: TGCGCCAGCAGCTTACTTACGCGGCGGGAGGCTCTTCACGAGCAGTACTTC.

Only a few counts were recorded for this clone. The V call is TRBV9, the J call TRBJ2-3, with 7 nucleotides matching TRBD2. The CDR3 covers 16 residues. Germline V gives CDR1 SGDLS, CDR2 YYNGEE. The V gene end was trimmed by 0 bases and the J gene end by 0 bases; junction bases not matched to a gene: 4. CDR3: CASSVDPGGSTDTQYF. The CDR3 nucleotides read TGTGCCAGCAGCGTAGATCCCGGGGGGAGCACAGATACGCAGTATTTT.